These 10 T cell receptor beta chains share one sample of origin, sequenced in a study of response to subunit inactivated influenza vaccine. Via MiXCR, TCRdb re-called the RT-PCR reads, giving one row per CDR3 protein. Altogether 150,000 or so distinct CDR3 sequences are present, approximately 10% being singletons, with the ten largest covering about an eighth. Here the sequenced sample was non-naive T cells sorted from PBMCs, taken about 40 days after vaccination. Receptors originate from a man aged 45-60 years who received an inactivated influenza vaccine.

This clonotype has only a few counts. CDR3 nucleotides: TGTGCCTGGAGTCAGTCGAGGGGTCAGCAGTACTTC. Translated: CAWSQSRGQQYF. This chain connects TRBV30 to TRBJ2-7, with D perhaps assigned TRBD1 or TRBD2 (5 bases each). The CDR3 extends over 12 amino acids. V lost 2 bases and J 8 bases, leaving 13 bases between the germline ends. Germline CDR1 and CDR2: GTSNPN and SVGIG (reference sequence).

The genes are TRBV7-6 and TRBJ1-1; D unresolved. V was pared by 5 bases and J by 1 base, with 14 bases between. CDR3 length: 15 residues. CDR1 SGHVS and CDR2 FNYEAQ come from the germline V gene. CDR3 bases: TGTGCCAGCAGCCGTTGGAGGGAGGGGAACACTGAAGCTTTCTTT. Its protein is CASSRWREGNTEAFF.

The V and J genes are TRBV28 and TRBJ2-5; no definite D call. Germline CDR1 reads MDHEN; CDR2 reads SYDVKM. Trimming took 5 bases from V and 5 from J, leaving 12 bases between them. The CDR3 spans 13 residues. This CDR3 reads CASSPLSSETQYF. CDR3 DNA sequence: TGTGCCAGCAGTCCCCTCAGCTCGGAGACCCAGTACTTC.

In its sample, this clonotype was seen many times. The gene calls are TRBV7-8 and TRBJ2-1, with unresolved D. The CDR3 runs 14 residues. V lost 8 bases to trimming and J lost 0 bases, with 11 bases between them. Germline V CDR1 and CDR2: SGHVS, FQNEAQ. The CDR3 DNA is TGTGCCAGCGTCTCGACCTCCTCCTACAATGAGCAGTTCTTC. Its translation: CASVSTSSYNEQFF.

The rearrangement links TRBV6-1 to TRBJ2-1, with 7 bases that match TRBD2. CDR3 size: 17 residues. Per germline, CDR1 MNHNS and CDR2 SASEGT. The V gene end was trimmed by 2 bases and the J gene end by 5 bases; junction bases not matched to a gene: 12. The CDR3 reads CASSEIVGRGFDNEQFF. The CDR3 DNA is TGTGCCAGCAGTGAAATCGTTGGGCGGGGGTTCGACAATGAGCAGTTCTTC.

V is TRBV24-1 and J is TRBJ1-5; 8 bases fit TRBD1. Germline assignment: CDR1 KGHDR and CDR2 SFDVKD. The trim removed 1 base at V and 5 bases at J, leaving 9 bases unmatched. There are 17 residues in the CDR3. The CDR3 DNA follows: TGTGCCACCAGTGATTTAGATGACAGGGGCCGATATCAGCCCCAGCATTTT. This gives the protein CATSDLDDRGRYQPQHF.

CDR3 region: CASSYYGADYEQYF. CDR3 bases: TGTGCCAGCAGTTACTACGGGGCGGACTACGAGCAGTACTTC. The chain combines TRBV6-5 with TRBJ2-7; TRBD1 or TRBD2 may be the D gene (5 bases each). Germline values: CDR1 MNHEY, CDR2 SVGAGI. This CDR3 spans 14 amino acids. The germline V and J ends were trimmed by 1 base and 3 bases, with 10 bases remaining between them.

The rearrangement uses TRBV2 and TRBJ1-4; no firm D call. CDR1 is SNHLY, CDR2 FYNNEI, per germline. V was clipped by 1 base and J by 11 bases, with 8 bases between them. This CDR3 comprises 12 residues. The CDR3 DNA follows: TGTGCCAGCAGTGAAGGACGCGGCAAACTGTTTTTT. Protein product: CASSEGRGKLFF.

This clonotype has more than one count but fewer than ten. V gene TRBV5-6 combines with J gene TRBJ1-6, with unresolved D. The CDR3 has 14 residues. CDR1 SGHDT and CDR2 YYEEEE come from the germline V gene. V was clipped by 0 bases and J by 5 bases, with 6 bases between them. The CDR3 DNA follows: TGTGCCAGCAGCTTGGCGGGGAATAATTCACCCCTCCACTTT. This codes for CASSLAGNNSPLHF.

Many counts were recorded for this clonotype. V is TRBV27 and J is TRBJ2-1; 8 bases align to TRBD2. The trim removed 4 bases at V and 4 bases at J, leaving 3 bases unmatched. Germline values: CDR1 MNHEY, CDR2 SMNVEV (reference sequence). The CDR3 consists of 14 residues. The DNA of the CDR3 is TGTGCCAGCAGTTCCAGCGGGAGTTACAATGAGCAGTTCTTC. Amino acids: CASSSSGSYNEQFF.